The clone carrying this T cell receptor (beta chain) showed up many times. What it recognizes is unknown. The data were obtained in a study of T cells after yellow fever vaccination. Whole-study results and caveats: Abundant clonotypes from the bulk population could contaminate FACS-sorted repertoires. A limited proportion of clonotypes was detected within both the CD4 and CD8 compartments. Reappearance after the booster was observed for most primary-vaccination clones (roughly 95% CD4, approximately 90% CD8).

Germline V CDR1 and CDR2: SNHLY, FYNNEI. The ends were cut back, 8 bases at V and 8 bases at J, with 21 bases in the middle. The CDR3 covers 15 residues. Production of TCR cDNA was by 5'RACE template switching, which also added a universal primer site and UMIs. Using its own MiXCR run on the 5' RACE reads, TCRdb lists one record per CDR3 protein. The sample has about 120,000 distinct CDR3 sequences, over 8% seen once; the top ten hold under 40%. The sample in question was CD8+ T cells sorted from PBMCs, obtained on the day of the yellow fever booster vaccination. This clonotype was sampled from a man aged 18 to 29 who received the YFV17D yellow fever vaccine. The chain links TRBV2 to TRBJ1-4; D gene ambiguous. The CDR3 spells CASGPGPTLGEKLFF. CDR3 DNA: TGTGCCAGCGGACCCGGGCCCACCCTGGGGGAAAAACTGTTTTTT.